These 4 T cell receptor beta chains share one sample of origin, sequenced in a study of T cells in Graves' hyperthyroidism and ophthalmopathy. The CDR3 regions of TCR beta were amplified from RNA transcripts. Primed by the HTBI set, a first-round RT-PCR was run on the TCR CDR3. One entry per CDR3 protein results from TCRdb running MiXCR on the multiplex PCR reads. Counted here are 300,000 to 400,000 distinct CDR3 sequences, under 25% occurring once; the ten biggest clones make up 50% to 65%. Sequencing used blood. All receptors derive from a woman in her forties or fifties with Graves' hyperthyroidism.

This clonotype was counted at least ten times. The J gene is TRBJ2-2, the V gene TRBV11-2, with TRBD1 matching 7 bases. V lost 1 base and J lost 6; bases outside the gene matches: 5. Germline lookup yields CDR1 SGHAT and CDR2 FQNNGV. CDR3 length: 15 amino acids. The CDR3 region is CASSLGDRVPGELFF. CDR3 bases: TGTGCCAGCAGCTTAGGTGACAGGGTTCCCGGGGAGCTGTTTTTT.

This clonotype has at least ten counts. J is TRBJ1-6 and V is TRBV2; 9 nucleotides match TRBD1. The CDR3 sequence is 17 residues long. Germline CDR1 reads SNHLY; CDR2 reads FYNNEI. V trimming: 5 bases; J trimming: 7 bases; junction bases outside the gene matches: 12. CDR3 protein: CASSPGTGLSGNSPLHF. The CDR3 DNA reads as TGTGCCAGCAGTCCCGGGACAGGGTTGAGTGGAAATTCACCCCTCCACTTT.

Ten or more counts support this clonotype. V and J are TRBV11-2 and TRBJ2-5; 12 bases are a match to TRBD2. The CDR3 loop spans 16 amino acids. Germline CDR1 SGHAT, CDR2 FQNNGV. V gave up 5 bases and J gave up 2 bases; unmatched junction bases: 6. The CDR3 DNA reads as TGTGCCAGCAGCGCCCGGACTAGCGGGGTACAAGAGACCCAGTACTTC. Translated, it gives CASSARTSGVQETQYF. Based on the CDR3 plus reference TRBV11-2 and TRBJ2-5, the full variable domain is EAGVAQSPRYKIIEKRQSVAFWCNPISGHATLYWYQQILGQGPKLLIQFQNNGVVDDSQLPKDRFSAERLKGVDSTLKIQPAKLEDSAVYLCASSARTSGVQETQYFGPGTRLLVL.

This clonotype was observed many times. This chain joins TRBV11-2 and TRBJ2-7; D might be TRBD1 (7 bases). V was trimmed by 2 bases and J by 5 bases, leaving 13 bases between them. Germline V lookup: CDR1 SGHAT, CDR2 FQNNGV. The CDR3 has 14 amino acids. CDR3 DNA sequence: TGTGCCAGCAGCTTAAGCGGCAGGGGGGACGAGCAGTACTTC. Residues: CASSLSGRGDEQYF.